These T cell receptor beta chains were read from a single sample in a study of T cell responses to AZD1222 COVID-19 vaccine. Repertoires were generated with immunoSEQ multiplex PCR, while TCRdb's copy carries only in-frame clones and drops some. The top ten hold around 0.5% of the sample, which has hundreds of thousands of clones, about 94% seen once. Sequencing was performed on peripheral blood, taken 28 days after the second AZD1222 dose. Receptors originate from an adult who received the AZD1222 COVID-19 vaccine. Each CDR3 is given without its conserved first and last residue.

j_call v_call cdr3_aa
TRBJ2-3 TRBV9 ASSARPSGTSTDTQY
TRBJ1-5 TRBV9 ASSSGSHNQPQH
TRBJ2-3 TRBV18 ASSPDTDTQY
TRBJ2-7 TRBV18 ASSQRQGASYEQY
TRBJ1-2 TRBV18 ASSPGSYSDNYGYT
TRBJ2-3 TRBV9 ASSPKTGTSTDTQY
TRBJ2-7 TRBV5-1 ASSPTGTKAYEQY
TRBJ2-3 TRBV9 ASSVGSRQGADTQY
TRBJ2-7 TRBV9 ASSVEGQGAPYEQY
TRBJ2-1 TRBV7-2 ASSTDRNLNEQF
TRBJ2-7 TRBV21-1 ASSSNEQVPVYEQY
TRBJ1-1 TRBV3-1/TRBV3-2 ASSQVRHLNTEAF
TRBJ2-4 TRBV7-9 ASSSTGDGIQY
TRBJ2-1 TRBV5-1 ATPGRVLSYNEQF
TRBJ2-7 TRBV5-1 ASSVGTGLNEQY
TRBJ2-7 TRBV28 ASSLGGEQY
TRBJ2-2 TRBV28 ASSFLLLRDTGELF
TRBJ1-1 TRBV7-8 ASSLAGQAATEAF
TRBJ2-7 TRBV5-8 ASSSALAGSYEQY
TRBJ2-2 TRBV6-5 ASSPVPGELF
TRBJ1-5 TRBV19 ASSALGQSNQPQH
TRBJ2-3 TRBV29-1 SVDSGGTDTQY
TRBJ1-5 TRBV28 ASSLLQGAEVYSNQPQH
TRBJ2-7 TRBV19 ASSVQGVVEQY
TRBJ2-1 TRBV28 ASSLTGGGNEQF
TRBJ1-1 TRBV4-1 ASSQGPRDTGLEAF
TRBJ1-6 TRBV19 ASQTGVGSPLH
TRBJ2-3 TRBV15 ATSRGNRDWTLADTQY
TRBJ1-4 TRBV19 ASRSRTNEKLF
TRBJ2-5 TRBV18 ASSPVDSQETQY
TRBJ2-7 TRBV19 ASSMALAKGYEQY
TRBJ2-3 TRBV7-2 ASRSSFTREGSTDTQY
TRBJ2-1 TRBV2 ASSGGGTYSYNEQF